This TCR beta chain was identified during a study of T cell responses to AZD1222 COVID-19 vaccine. The CDR3 has 17 amino acids. The germline V gene encodes CDR1 MGHRA and CDR2 YSYEKL. Losses at the gene ends were 1 base for V and 4 bases for J; bases not matched to a gene: 9. In this sample, this clone turned up a few times. The repertoire was sequenced with immunoSEQ multiplex PCR; TCRdb's copy has only in-frame clones and lacks some. The sample has roughly 100,000 clones, roughly 89% seen once. The TCR sequence derives from an adult who received the AZD1222 COVID-19 vaccine. J is TRBJ1-4 and V is TRBV4-1; the match to TRBD1 covers 7 bases. The sequenced sample was peripheral blood, obtained 28 days after the second AZD1222 dose. This chain's CDR3 is CASSQADRGRGNEKLFF. The CDR3 DNA sequence: TGCGCCAGCAGCCAAGCGGATAGGGGGCGCGGTAATGAAAAACTGTTTTTT.